The entry that follows covers one TCR beta chain sequence. What it recognizes is unknown. This entry comes from a study of shared clonotypes between healthy human individuals. Looking at the study overall: CD4 naive and CD4 memory each took three plates per donor, while CD8 naive took two and CD8 memory one. The study, taken as a whole, reports: Exclusively blood specimens were collected; tissue repertoires likely differ.

Sequencing was at deep level. Sequencing used immunoSEQ multiplex PCR; TCRdb keeps in-frame clones, though not all of them. The sample holds roughly 640,000 clones, around 74% seen once. The CDR3 is made up of 11 amino acids. In germline, CDR1 is SNHLY, CDR2 FYNNEI. V gave up 1 base and J gave up 12 bases; unmatched junction bases: 3. The rearrangement links TRBV2 to TRBJ2-7, with TRBD2 matching 7 bases. The specimen sequenced was memory CD4+ T cells sorted from blood. The sample's subset: CD45RA-negative fraction. The sequence was collected from a woman aged 25 to 45 in good health. The CDR3 sequence is CASSEGTSLYF. The CDR3, as DNA: TGTGCCAGCAGTGAAGGGACTAGTCTGTACTTC. The full variable domain, with the rest looked up from reference TRBV2 and TRBJ2-7, is EPEVTQTPSHQVTQMGQEVILRCVPISNHLYFYWYRQILGQKVEFLVSFYNNEISEKSEIFDDQFSVERPDGSNFTLKIRSTKLEDSAMYFCASSEGTSLYFGPGTRLTVT.